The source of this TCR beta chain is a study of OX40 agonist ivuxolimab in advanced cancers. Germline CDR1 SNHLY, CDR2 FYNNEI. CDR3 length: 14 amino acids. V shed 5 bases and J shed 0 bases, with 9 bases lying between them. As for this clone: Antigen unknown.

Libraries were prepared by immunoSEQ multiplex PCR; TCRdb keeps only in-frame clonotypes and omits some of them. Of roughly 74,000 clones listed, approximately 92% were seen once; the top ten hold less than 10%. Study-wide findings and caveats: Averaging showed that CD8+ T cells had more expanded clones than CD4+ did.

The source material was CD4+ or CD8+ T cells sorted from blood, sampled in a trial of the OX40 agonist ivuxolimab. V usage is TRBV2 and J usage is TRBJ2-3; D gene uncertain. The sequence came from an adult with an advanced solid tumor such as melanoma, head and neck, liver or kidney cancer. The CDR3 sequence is CASSPHPSTDTQYF. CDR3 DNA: TGTGCCAGCAGTCCCCACCCGAGCACAGATACGCAGTATTTT.